Each of the 10 T cell receptor beta chains below was sequenced from the same sample in a study of OX40 agonist ivuxolimab in advanced cancers. TCRdb keeps only in-frame clones here, not all; method: immunoSEQ multiplex PCR. The profile shows some 73,000 clones, over 80% of them singletons. This sample comprised CD4+ or CD8+ T cells sorted from blood, obtained in a trial of the OX40 agonist ivuxolimab. These TCRs come from an adult with an advanced solid tumor such as melanoma, head and neck, liver or kidney cancer.

This chain joins TRBV11-1 and TRBJ2-5; TRBD1 agrees at 8 bases. Unmatched junction bases numbered 5, after V lost 4 bases and J lost 7 bases. The germline V gene has CDR1 SGHAT and CDR2 FQDESV (reference sequence). The CDR3 is 13 residues long. The CDR3 protein is CASSSRTGWTQYF. The CDR3 DNA reads as TGTGCCAGCAGCTCTAGGACAGGGTGGACCCAGTACTTC. Full variable domain (remainder filled in from reference TRBV11-1 and TRBJ2-5): EAEVAQSPRYKITEKSQAVAFWCDPISGHATLYWYRQILGQGPELLVQFQDESVVDDSQLPKDRFSAERLKGVDSTLKIQPAELGDSAMYLCASSSRTGWTQYFGPGTRLLVL.

In its sample, this clone was seen a few times. The V and J genes are TRBV5-4 and TRBJ1-1; D possibly corresponds to TRBD1 (6 bases). The CDR3 contains 12 residues. The germline V and J ends were trimmed by 1 base and 5 bases, with 6 bases remaining between them. Germline V gives CDR1 SGHNT, CDR2 YYREEE (reference sequence). The CDR3 nucleotides are TGTGCCAGCAGCTTGAGGGGGACTGAAGCTTTCTTT. Protein product: CASSLRGTEAFF. The full variable domain, its missing parts supplied by reference TRBV5-4 and TRBJ1-1, is ETGVTQSPTHLIKTRGQQVTLRCSSQSGHNTVSWYQQALGQGPQFIFQYYREEENGRGNFPPRFSGLQFPNYSSELNVNALELDDSALYLCASSLRGTEAFFGQGTRLTVV.

This chain uses TRBV27 with TRBJ2-7; D is unresolved. This CDR3 comprises 13 residues. Trimming cost V 2 bases and J 1 base, with 6 bases left between them. Looked up from germline, CDR1 is MNHEY and CDR2 is SMNVEV (reference sequence). CDR3: CASSLAASYEQYF. The CDR3 DNA is TGTGCCAGCAGTTTAGCGGCTTCCTACGAGCAGTACTTC.

V and J are TRBV27 and TRBJ1-1; 9 bases agree with TRBD1. The CDR3 contains 14 residues. The germline CDR1 and CDR2 sequences are MNHEY and SMNVEV (reference sequence). J lost 1 base, V lost 5 bases, and 2 bases had no gene match. The CDR3 reads CASSMTGGNTEAFF. The CDR3 nucleotides read TGTGCCAGCAGTATGACAGGGGGGAACACTGAAGCTTTCTTT.

This clone was detected only once. The chain recombines TRBV7-9 with TRBJ1-2, with D perhaps TRBD1 (6 bases). The germline CDR1 and CDR2 sequences are SEHNR and FQNEAQ (reference sequence). The V end lost 1 base, the J end lost 6 bases, and 12 bases lay between the germline ends. The CDR3 spans 14 residues. The CDR3 sequence: CASSLGLQGHGYTF. The DNA for the CDR3 is TGTGCCAGCAGCTTAGGCCTGCAGGGGCATGGCTACACCTTC.

This chain joins TRBV2 and TRBJ2-2, with 9 bases that match TRBD1. Germline V gives CDR1 SNHLY, CDR2 FYNNEI. Trimming took 5 bases from V and 6 from J; bases not matched to a gene: 10. The CDR3 is made up of 16 amino acids. The CDR3 here is CASSPAGTGRSGELFF. The DNA for the CDR3 is TGTGCCAGCAGTCCCGCCGGGACAGGGCGTTCCGGGGAGCTGTTTTTT.

The CDR3 DNA reads TGCGCCAGCAGTGAGCTAGCGGGAGCTTCAGATACGCAGTATTTT. Translating gives CASSELAGASDTQYF. The chain employs TRBV10-1 and TRBJ2-3; the match to TRBD2 covers 10 bases. The CDR3 length is 15 residues. With 2 bases clipped from V and 4 bases from J, the junction kept 3 bases outside the gene matches. Germline V gene data show CDR1 as WNHNN and CDR2 as SYGVQD (reference sequence).

The rearrangement uses TRBV7-9 and TRBJ2-3; D is uncertain. Per germline, CDR1 SEHNR and CDR2 FQNEAQ (reference sequence). Trimming took 5 bases from V and 2 from J, leaving 5 bases between them. This CDR3 has 12 residues. The DNA for the CDR3 is TGTGCCAGCAGCCCCTTCACAGATACGCAGTATTTT. It yields the protein CASSPFTDTQYF.

V usage is TRBV5-8 and J usage is TRBJ1-3; D may be TRBD1 (6 bases). Germline V gene sequence: CDR1 SGHTS, CDR2 YDEGEE. The CDR3 consists of 16 residues. Trimming removed 1 base from V and 0 bases from J, with 11 bases in between. Written as DNA, the CDR3 is TGTGCCAGCAGCTTGAAAGGGACACTCTCTGGAAACACCATATATTTT. It translates to CASSLKGTLSGNTIYF.

Only one count was recorded for this clone. The rearrangement joins TRBV27 to TRBJ2-7; no reliable D call. The CDR3 length is 13 residues. The germline V gene has CDR1 MNHEY and CDR2 SMNVEV (reference sequence). Trimming stripped 2 bases from V and 5 bases from J, with 10 bases between. The CDR3 is CASSLEHGHEQYF. The CDR3 DNA sequence: TGTGCCAGCAGTTTAGAGCACGGACACGAGCAGTACTTC.